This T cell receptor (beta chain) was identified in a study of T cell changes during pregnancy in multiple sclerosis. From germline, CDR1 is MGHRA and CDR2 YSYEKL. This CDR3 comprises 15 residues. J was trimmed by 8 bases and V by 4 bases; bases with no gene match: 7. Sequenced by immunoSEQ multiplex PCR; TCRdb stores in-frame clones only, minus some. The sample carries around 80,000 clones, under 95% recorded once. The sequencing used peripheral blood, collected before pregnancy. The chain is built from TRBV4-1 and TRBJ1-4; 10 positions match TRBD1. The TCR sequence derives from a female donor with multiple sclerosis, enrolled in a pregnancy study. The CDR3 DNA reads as TGCGCCAGCAGCCGACTAGGACAGGGGGGGGAAAAACTGTTTTTT. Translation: CASSRLGQGGEKLFF.